These 5 T cell receptor beta chains were sequenced from one sample in a study of blood T cell repertoires in COVID-19. TCRdb's table, derived via immunoSEQ multiplex PCR, lists solely in-frame clones and lacks some. Of roughly 350,000 clones listed, about 87% are singletons. The sample was peripheral blood. The origin of the receptors is a woman aged 30 to 39 with COVID-19, enrolled during active disease.

This clone was observed once. The chain uses TRBV11-2 and TRBJ2-7, with 7 bases fitting TRBD2. This CDR3 is built from 15 residues. The junction had 6 bases not matched to a gene; V was cut back by 0 bases and J by 4 bases. Germline CDR1 SGHAT, CDR2 FQNNGV. The CDR3 loop reads CASSLDPGRAYEQYF. In nucleotides, the CDR3 is TGTGCCAGCAGCTTAGATCCAGGGAGGGCGTACGAGCAGTACTTC.

The CDR3 loop is CASSSPGSGTSGRGETQYF. The CDR3 DNA sequence: TGCGCCAGCAGCTCTCCAGGATCCGGGACTAGCGGGAGGGGAGAGACCCAGTACTTC. This rearrangement joins TRBV5-1 to TRBJ2-5, with 16 positions matching TRBD2. Germline assignment: CDR1 SGHRS and CDR2 YFSETQ. Germline trimming cut 3 bases from V and 4 bases from J; bases unmatched to any gene: 12. The CDR3 is made up of 19 amino acids.

This clone was seen a few times. The chain uses TRBV2 and TRBJ2-1, with D perhaps matching TRBD2 (5 bases). The germline gives CDR1 SNHLY, CDR2 FYNNEI. The CDR3 is 14 residues long. The germline V and J ends were trimmed by 10 bases and 2 bases, with 15 bases remaining between them. The CDR3 DNA reads as TGTGCCACAAAGAGGGTATCGACCTACAATGAGCAGTTCTTC. Translation: CATKRVSTYNEQFF.

In the case of this clone: Its ends do not fully match the called genes, so a read error is possible. The CDR3 reads CASSLVTDNTGELFF. CDR3 sequence (DNA): TGTGCTAGCAGCTTAGTGACAGATAACACCGGGGAGCTGTTTTTT. The chain employs TRBV7-7 and TRBJ2-2; weak D call: TRBD1 (5 bases). Germline values: CDR1 SSHAT, CDR2 FNYEAQ (reference sequence). CDR3 size: 15 residues.

The V call is TRBV20-1, the J call TRBJ2-3; no firm D call. CDR1 DFQATT and CDR2 SNEGSKA come from the germline V gene (reference sequence). The CDR3 covers 15 residues. V was pared by 3 bases and J by 0 bases, with 13 bases between. The CDR3 region has the DNA TGCAGTGCTAGTAGGAGCGCGTCTAGCACAGATACGCAGTATTTT. Amino acid sequence: CSASRSASSTDTQYF.